The 5 T cell receptor beta chains presented below share a single source sample, sequenced in a study of shared clonotypes between healthy human individuals. Clones were sequenced by immunoSEQ multiplex PCR, and TCRdb holds only the in-frame ones, with some missing. The table lists millions of clones, over 85% of them singletons, with 0.39% in the top ten. Sequenced input: naive CD4+ T cells from PBMCs. Subset here: CD45RA+ positively selected. These receptor sequences come from a young man in good health. Some clones in this sample may be carry-over from other donors' samples.

V and J are TRBV28 and TRBJ2-2, with 9 bases identical to TRBD2. Germline V gene sequence: CDR1 MDHEN, CDR2 SYDVKM. V dropped 7 bases and J dropped 3; count of bases not matched to a gene: 9. This CDR3 contains 16 residues. CDR3 nucleotides: TGTGCCAGCACTGCACTCCTAGCGGGACACACCGGGGAGCTGTTTTTT. Its protein is CASTALLAGHTGELFF. Filled out from reference TRBV28 and TRBJ2-2, the complete variable domain reads DVKVTQSSRYLVKRTGEKVFLECVQDMDHENMFWYRQDPGLGLRLIYFSYDVKMKEKGDIPEGYSVSREKKERFSLILESASTNQTSMYLCASTALLAGHTGELFFGEGSRLTVL.

On this clone itself: Other DNA sequences in the same sample also yield this CDR3. The rearrangement joins TRBV7-2 to TRBJ1-5; no firm D call. Germline V gene sequence: CDR1 SGHTA, CDR2 FQGNSA. The V gene lost 2 bases and the J gene lost 7 bases, with 6 bases spanning the gap. This CDR3 has 12 residues. The CDR3, as DNA: TGTGCCAGCAGCTTACTGGGCCAGCCCCAGCATTTT. It encodes CASSLLGQPQHF. The whole variable domain, remainder taken from reference TRBV7-2 and TRBJ1-5, is GAGVSQSPSNKVTEKGKDVELRCDPISGHTALYWYRQSLGQGLEFLIYFQGNSAPDKSGLPSDRFSAERTGGSVSTLTIQRTQQEDSAVYLCASSLLGQPQHFGDGTRLSIL.

The genes are TRBV5-6 and TRBJ1-6; D is unresolved. The CDR3 is 15 residues long. V dropped 7 bases and J dropped 4 bases, with 15 bases sitting between them. Germline assignment: CDR1 SGHDT and CDR2 YYEEEE. The CDR3 DNA is TGTGCCAGCGCGGACCGAGGAGGGTATAATTCACCCCTCCACTTT. Its translation: CASADRGGYNSPLHF.

The J gene is TRBJ1-3, the V gene TRBV5-4; D unresolved. CDR3 size: 15 residues. In germline, CDR1 is SGHNT, CDR2 YYREEE (reference sequence). With 0 bases removed from V and 0 bases from J, the gap between germline ends came to 7 bases. The CDR3 loop reads CASSLDLNSGNTIYF. The CDR3 region has the DNA TGTGCCAGCAGCTTGGATTTGAACTCTGGAAACACCATATATTTT. The full variable domain, rest sourced from reference TRBV5-4 and TRBJ1-3, is ETGVTQSPTHLIKTRGQQVTLRCSSQSGHNTVSWYQQALGQGPQFIFQYYREEENGRGNFPPRFSGLQFPNYSSELNVNALELDDSALYLCASSLDLNSGNTIYFGEGSWLTVV.

This clone has just one count. The V call is TRBV9, the J call TRBJ2-1; no reliable D call. The CDR3 extends over 15 amino acids. The V gene's germline CDR1 is SGDLS and CDR2 YYNGEE. Trimming pared 0 bases from V and 3 bases from J, leaving 10 bases between. CDR3 nucleotide sequence: TGTGCCAGCAGCGTAGGGGTCGTCAACTACAATGAGCAGTTCTTC. Amino acid sequence: CASSVGVVNYNEQFF.